Presented here are 13 T cell receptor beta chains from one specimen sequenced in a study of beta chain features in type 1 diabetes. The study reverse transcribed the entire isolated RNA, so it sequenced expressed TCRB transcripts. Sequencing was performed with immunoSEQ multiplex PCR; in TCRdb, only in-frame clones are kept and a portion is missing. There are approximately 250,000 clones in the sample; 13% to 15% occur only once, and around 0.03% lies in the top ten. Sequenced material: naive CD4+ T cells from blood. These receptors were obtained from a woman in her 40s in good health.

The chain combines TRBV29-1 with TRBJ2-1, with a tentative D call TRBD1 (6 bases). The length of the CDR3 is 14 residues. Looked up from germline, CDR1 is SQVTM and CDR2 is ANQGSEA. The V and J ends lost 1 base and 1 base respectively, with 8 bases between them. The CDR3 DNA reads as TGCAGCGTTGAAGTTGACAGGTCCTACAATGAGCAGTTCTTC. Translation: CSVEVDRSYNEQFF.

This chain uses TRBV25-1 with TRBJ2-1, with 9 bases aligning to TRBD2. With V trimmed by 3 bases and J by 0 bases, 3 bases remained unmatched. The germline V gene encodes CDR1 MGHDK and CDR2 SYGVNS. This CDR3 spans 16 amino acids. In nucleotides, the CDR3 is TGTGCCAGCAGTGATCGCGGGGGGGTCTCCTACAATGAGCAGTTCTTC. This codes for CASSDRGGVSYNEQFF.

The gene calls are TRBV6-5 and TRBJ2-3, with a tentative D call TRBD2 (5 bases). The V gene's germline CDR1 is MNHEY and CDR2 SVGAGI. The V and J ends lost 3 bases and 6 bases respectively, with 7 bases between them. This CDR3 is built from 12 residues. The CDR3 protein is CASSYTGDTQYF. The CDR3, as DNA: TGTGCCAGCAGTTATACGGGGGATACGCAGTATTTT.

This clone was seen more than once but under ten times. This chain connects TRBV7-9 to TRBJ1-2; the match to TRBD1 covers 7 bases. J was trimmed by 8 bases and V by 1 base; bases with no gene match: 7. Germline CDR1 SEHNR, CDR2 FQNEAQ (reference sequence). The CDR3 is made up of 14 amino acids. The CDR3 sequence is CASSLGLNRGGYTF. In DNA form, the CDR3 reads TGTGCCAGCAGCTTAGGGCTAAACAGGGGCGGCTACACCTTC.

This clone was detected only a few times. This chain joins TRBV5-1 and TRBJ2-3; 8 nucleotides align to TRBD1. Losses at the gene ends were 0 bases for V and 8 bases for J; bases not matched to a gene: 8. From germline, CDR1 is SGHRS and CDR2 YFSETQ. The CDR3 runs to 15 residues. CDR3 coding DNA: TGCGCCAGCAGCTTGGACTGGACAGGACAGGGTACGCAGTATTTT. Encoded protein: CASSLDWTGQGTQYF. The variable domain in full, with the rest retrieved from reference TRBV5-1 and TRBJ2-3, is KAGVTQTPRYLIKTRGQQVTLSCSPISGHRSVSWYQQTPGQGLQFLFEYFSETQRNKGNFPGRFSGRQFSNSRSEMNVSTLELGDSALYLCASSLDWTGQGTQYFGPGTRLTVL.

The rearrangement joins TRBV7-2 to TRBJ1-5; 8 bases align to TRBD1. Trimming removed 5 bases from V and 6 bases from J; junction bases left unmatched: 9. The germline V gene encodes CDR1 SGHTA and CDR2 FQGNSA. This CDR3 contains 15 residues. The CDR3 is CASSPTRDRTQPQHF. The DNA of the CDR3 is TGTGCCAGCAGCCCGACCCGGGACAGGACTCAGCCCCAGCATTTT.

The chain recombines TRBV4-1 with TRBJ2-7; TRBD1 aligns across 7 bases. The CDR3 runs 16 residues. Germline-derived CDR1 and CDR2 are MGHRA and YSYEKL. The ends lost 0 bases at V and 4 bases at J; junction bases unmatched: 9. The CDR3 reads CASSQDTPTGPYEQYF. The CDR3 DNA sequence: TGCGCCAGCAGCCAAGATACCCCGACAGGGCCTTACGAGCAGTACTTC.

The rearrangement uses TRBV5-6 and TRBJ1-2; D remains unclear. The V gene lost 0 bases and the J gene lost 7 bases, with 13 bases spanning the gap. The germline V gene encodes CDR1 SGHDT and CDR2 YYEEEE. CDR3 length: 14 residues. The CDR3 is CASSLATMGSGYTF. For the CDR3, the DNA is TGTGCCAGCAGCTTGGCCACGATGGGGAGTGGCTACACCTTC.

The V call is TRBV19, the J call TRBJ1-2, with 7 bases matching TRBD1. The CDR3 runs 11 residues. Germline V gene sequence: CDR1 LNHDA, CDR2 SQIVND (reference sequence). The trim removed 6 bases at V and 14 bases at J, leaving 9 bases unmatched. CDR3 sequence reads: CASRSRQGETF. The CDR3 DNA follows: TGTGCCAGTAGATCGAGGCAGGGGGAGACCTTC.

This clone was counted between two and nine times. CDR3 nucleotide sequence: TGTGCCAGCAGCCAACTAGGCGCAACTAATGAAAAACTGTTTTTT. This codes for CASSQLGATNEKLFF. The rearrangement links TRBV11-2 to TRBJ1-4; D is uncertain. CDR3 length: 15 residues. Germline CDR1 is SGHAT and CDR2 is FQNNGV. V lost 5 bases and J 0 bases, leaving 10 bases between the germline ends.

V gene TRBV19 combines with J gene TRBJ1-2; D unresolved. V lost 1 base and J lost 4, with 7 bases in between. CDR1 is LNHDA, CDR2 SQIVND, per germline (reference sequence). The CDR3 covers 13 residues. The chain's CDR3 is CASSIVGSYGYTF. Here the CDR3 DNA reads TGTGCCAGTAGTATAGTGGGCAGCTATGGCTACACCTTC.

This clone was seen more than once but under ten times. The genes are TRBV5-1 and TRBJ1-3; TRBD1 aligns across 7 bases. This CDR3 region has 16 residues. In germline, CDR1 is SGHRS, CDR2 YFSETQ. Germline trimming cut 4 bases from V and 0 bases from J; bases unmatched to any gene: 7. The CDR3 DNA reads as TGCGCCAGCAGCCCAGGACAGGTCGTCTCTGGAAACACCATATATTTT. This gives the protein CASSPGQVVSGNTIYF.

The rearrangement joins TRBV2 to TRBJ1-5, with D uncertain. The CDR3 extends over 14 amino acids. V was clipped by 5 bases and J by 0 bases, with 8 bases between them. From germline, CDR1 is SNHLY and CDR2 FYNNEI. CDR3 sequence (DNA): TGTGCCAGCAGTTTGGCCAGTAGCAATCAGCCCCAGCATTTT. Its protein is CASSLASSNQPQHF.